What follows are 27 T cell receptor beta chains derived from one specimen sequenced in a study of blood T cell repertoires in COVID-19. Sequencing used immunoSEQ multiplex PCR; TCRdb keeps in-frame clones, though not all of them. The sample yields roughly 81,000 clones, roughly 78% seen once. The sample comprised peripheral blood. Every receptor here comes from a man in his sixties with acute or convalescent COVID-19.

This clone was found a few times. V and J are TRBV7-9 and TRBJ2-7, with TRBD1 matching 11 bases. The junction had 5 bases not matched to a gene; V was cut back by 0 bases and J by 10 bases. The CDR3 extends over 14 amino acids. The germline CDR1 and CDR2 sequences are SEHNR and FQNEAQ (reference sequence). CDR3 loop: CASSLAGQGAYQYF. The CDR3 DNA is TGTGCCAGCAGCTTAGCTGGACAGGGGGCCTATCAGTACTTC.

V gene TRBV7-2 combines with J gene TRBJ2-1, with 9 bases identical to TRBD2. The CDR3 has 16 amino acids. J was trimmed by 8 bases and V by 5 bases; bases with no gene match: 13. Germline V lookup: CDR1 SGHTA, CDR2 FQGNSA. The CDR3 coding sequence is TGTGCCAGCAGCCGCCAACGGCTAGCGGGATCAGATGAGCAGTTCTTC. Translation: CASSRQRLAGSDEQFF.

The chain recombines TRBV5-4 with TRBJ2-7; D gene ambiguous. V was trimmed by 3 bases and J by 0 bases, leaving 7 bases between them. In germline, CDR1 is SGHNT, CDR2 YYREEE (reference sequence). The CDR3 contains 13 residues. The CDR3 nucleotides are TGTGCCAGCAGCTCCTTTAGCTCCTACGAGCAGTACTTC. Residues: CASSSFSSYEQYF.

The rearrangement joins TRBV5-1 to TRBJ2-7, with D perhaps TRBD1 (5 bases). The CDR3 is 12 residues long. Germline V CDR1 and CDR2: SGHRS, YFSETQ. The V gene lost 7 bases and the J gene lost 3 bases, with 11 bases spanning the gap. In DNA, the CDR3 is TGCGCCAGCGGCAGGGAAGACTACGAGCAGTACTTC. This translates into CASGREDYEQYF.

The chain recombines TRBV3-1 (or the pseudogene TRBV3-2) with TRBJ2-5; D not resolved. V was cut by 4 bases and J by 5 bases, with 11 bases left in between. Germline values: CDR1 LGHDT, CDR2 YNNKEL (reference sequence). The CDR3 contains 13 residues. Here the CDR3 reads CASSLFAEETQYF. In DNA form, the CDR3 reads TGTGCCAGCAGCCTGTTCGCTGAGGAGACCCAGTACTTC.

V and J are TRBV10-1 and TRBJ2-5; 9 bases line up with TRBD2. The CDR3 is 14 residues long. The junction had 3 bases not matched to a gene; V was cut back by 0 bases and J by 7 bases. The germline gives CDR1 WNHNN, CDR2 SYGVQD (reference sequence). The DNA for the CDR3 is TGCGCCAGCAGTGAGTCCAGAGCGGGAGGGACCCAGTACTTC. This gives the protein CASSESRAGGTQYF.

This clone was detected a few times. The rearrangement joins TRBV11-3 to TRBJ2-2, with D tentatively TRBD1 (6 bases). Trimming stripped 1 base from V and 5 bases from J, with 8 bases between. The CDR3 totals 14 residues. The germline V gene has CDR1 SGHNT and CDR2 YENEEA. As DNA, the CDR3 is TGTGCCAGCAGCTTAGGGGGGCCGACCGGGGAGCTGTTTTTT. It codes for CASSLGGPTGELFF.

V and J are TRBV6-2 or TRBV6-3 and TRBJ1-1; tentative D call: TRBD1 (6 bases). CDR1 MNHEY and CDR2 SVGEGT come from the germline V gene. There are 15 residues in the CDR3. Trimming took off 2 bases at V and 6 bases at J, with 16 bases between the two ends. The CDR3 is CASSYRDTYLAEAFF. The CDR3 region has the DNA TGTGCCAGCAGTTACCGGGACACTTATCTTGCTGAAGCTTTCTTT.

This clone was detected once. The chain employs TRBV29-1 and TRBJ2-6, with D tentatively TRBD2 (5 bases). Germline V gene data show CDR1 as SQVTM and CDR2 as ANQGSEA. The CDR3 sequence is 14 residues long. V lost 7 bases and J 1 base, leaving 11 bases between the germline ends. CDR3 DNA sequence: TGCAGCGCGAATGGAGGTTCTGGGGCCAACGTCCTGACTTTC. Protein: CSANGGSGANVLTF. The variable domain in full, with the rest retrieved from reference TRBV29-1 and TRBJ2-6, is SAVISQKPSRDICQRGTSLTIQCQVDSQVTMMFWYRQQPGQSLTLIATANQGSEATYESGFVIDKFPISRPNLTFSTLTVSNMSPEDSSIYLCSANGGSGANVLTFGAGSRLTVL.

The chain employs TRBV6-4 and TRBJ1-5; no clear D. Germline V lookup: CDR1 MRHNA, CDR2 SNTAGT. This CDR3 comprises 13 residues. Trimming removed 5 bases at V and 3 bases at J, with 8 bases between. CDR3 DNA sequence: TGTGCCAGCAGTAATCAGATCAATCAGCCCCAGCATTTT. Translation gives CASSNQINQPQHF.

Comments on this clone: The junction differs from germline at one of its ends, possibly a read error. The chain has TRBV12-5 and TRBJ1-5; the D gene is possibly TRBD1 (5 bases). This CDR3 has 13 residues. From germline, CDR1 is LGHNT and CDR2 FRNRAP. The CDR3 DNA follows: TGTGTTAGTGGTTTGGATTGGCGGGACCCCCAGCATTTT. Translated: CVSGLDWRDPQHF. The variable domain in full, with the rest retrieved from reference TRBV12-5 and TRBJ1-5, is DARVTQTPRHKVTEMGQEVTMRCQPILGHNTVFWYRQTMMQGLELLAYFRNRAPLDDSGMPKDRFSAEMPDATLATLKIQPSEPRDSAVYFCVSGLDWRDPQHFGDGTRLSIL.

The rearrangement links TRBV12-5 to TRBJ1-1; D unclear. Trimming shortened V by 1 base and J by 7 bases, and 7 bases separated the two germline ends. CDR1 is LGHNT and CDR2 is FRNRAP in the germline V gene. The CDR3 runs to 12 residues. CDR3 DNA sequence: TGTGCTAGTGGTTTGGGACGGGGTGAAGCTTTCTTT. This sequence encodes CASGLGRGEAFF.

The chain employs TRBV19 and TRBJ1-1; no reliable D call. The CDR3 length is 14 residues. V lost 2 bases and J 5 bases, leaving 12 bases between the germline ends. Looked up from germline, CDR1 is LNHDA and CDR2 is SQIVND (reference sequence). The CDR3 DNA reads TGTGCCAGTAGTATACTAATGGAGGGTACTGAAGCTTTCTTT. Translated: CASSILMEGTEAFF.

This clone occurred a few times. The chain couples TRBV10-3 to TRBJ1-1; TRBD1 might be the D (5 bases). The V end was cut by 8 bases, the J end by 0 bases, with 13 bases between. Germline V CDR1 and CDR2: ENHRY, SYGVKD. This CDR3 has 14 amino acids. The CDR3: CAIAEGHVNTEAFF. CDR3 DNA: TGTGCCATCGCGGAGGGGCATGTGAACACTGAAGCTTTCTTT.

The V and J genes are TRBV3-1 (or the pseudogene TRBV3-2) and TRBJ2-7, with D perhaps TRBD1 (6 bases). V was shortened by 4 bases and J by 4 bases, with 11 bases between the two germline ends. Germline V gene lookup returns CDR1 LGHDT and CDR2 YNNKEL (reference sequence). CDR3 length: 13 amino acids. CDR3 region: CASSLIQGYEQYF. CDR3 nucleotide sequence: TGTGCCAGCAGCCTAATTCAGGGGTACGAGCAGTACTTC.

The chain employs TRBV15 and TRBJ1-5; no reliable D call. The CDR3 has 14 amino acids. Germline V lookup: CDR1 LNHNV, CDR2 YYDKDF (reference sequence). Trimming took off 0 bases at V and 9 bases at J, with 12 bases between the two ends. The CDR3 loop reads CATSRDEGISPQHF. The CDR3, as DNA: TGTGCCACCAGCAGAGATGAGGGAATATCGCCCCAGCATTTT. Looking up the rest from reference TRBV15 and TRBJ1-5 gives the full variable domain: DAMVIQNPRYQVTQFGKPVTLSCSQTLNHNVMYWYQQKSSQAPKLLFHYYDKDFNNEADTPDNFQSRRPNTSFCFLDIRSPGLGDTAMYLCATSRDEGISPQHFGDGTRLSIL.

This chain uses TRBV18 with TRBJ1-3; D might be TRBD1 (5 bases). CDR3 length equals 15 residues. Germline lookup yields CDR1 KGHSH and CDR2 LQKENI. V was clipped by 2 bases and J by 1 base, with 9 bases between them. CDR3 protein: CASSPNKGSGNTIYF. The CDR3 coding sequence is TGTGCCAGCTCACCAAATAAGGGGTCTGGAAACACCATATATTTT.

This chain connects TRBV5-1 to TRBJ1-1, with TRBD1 matching 7 bases. CDR3 length: 14 amino acids. V lost 4 bases and J lost 5; bases outside the gene matches: 8. Germline CDR1 is SGHRS and CDR2 is YFSETQ. CDR3 coding DNA: TGCGCCAGCAGCCCGACAGGGCCGGGGACTGAAGCTTTCTTT. Its translation: CASSPTGPGTEAFF.

In DNA form, the CDR3 reads TGCAGCGTTGAAATTATGGGGACAGGAGGCTACACCTTC. Encoded protein: CSVEIMGTGGYTF. The rearrangement joins TRBV29-1 to TRBJ1-2; 8 nucleotides agree with TRBD1. From germline, CDR1 is SQVTM and CDR2 ANQGSEA. This CDR3 has 13 amino acids. The V gene end was trimmed by 2 bases and the J gene end by 8 bases; junction bases not matched to a gene: 7.

The chain is built from TRBV11-1 and TRBJ1-1, with 8 nucleotides matching TRBD1. This CDR3 spans 15 amino acids. Unmatched junction bases numbered 2, after V lost 2 bases and J lost 0 bases. Germline V gives CDR1 SGHAT, CDR2 FQDESV (reference sequence). The CDR3 DNA is TGTGCCAGCAGCTTACAGGGGGCAGTGAACACTGAAGCTTTCTTT. As protein: CASSLQGAVNTEAFF.

The chain recombines TRBV5-6 with TRBJ2-7; 10 nucleotides match TRBD2. In germline, CDR1 is SGHDT, CDR2 YYEEEE. The ends lost 4 bases at V and 6 bases at J; junction bases unmatched: 7. CDR3 length: 14 amino acids. The CDR3 reads CASSRAGGVREQYF. The CDR3 nucleotides read TGTGCCAGCAGCAGAGCGGGAGGGGTTCGCGAGCAGTACTTC.

J is TRBJ1-2 and V is TRBV3-1 (or the pseudogene TRBV3-2); D remains ambiguous. CDR1 is LGHDT and CDR2 is YNNKEL in the germline V gene (reference sequence). Deletions cut 0 bases from V and 1 base from J, with 6 bases between. This CDR3 has 14 amino acids. The CDR3 loop is CASSQDLFNYGYTF. CDR3 bases: TGTGCCAGCAGCCAAGATCTGTTTAACTATGGCTACACCTTC.

V usage is TRBV7-9 and J usage is TRBJ2-5, with D possibly matching TRBD1 (7 bases). V was shortened by 5 bases and J by 5 bases, with 18 bases between the two germline ends. The CDR3 is 15 amino acids. CDR1 is SEHNR and CDR2 is FQNEAQ in the germline V gene (reference sequence). CDR3 bases: TGTGCCAGCAGCCCGCCCGGAGGGGGCGCGGAGACCCAGTACTTC. This gives the protein CASSPPGGGAETQYF.

The rearrangement joins TRBV23-1 to TRBJ2-5; 8 bases are shared with TRBD2. TRBV23-1 is labeled an ORF, and its function is uncertain. Germline trimming cut 8 bases from V and 4 bases from J; bases unmatched to any gene: 3. There are 12 residues in the CDR3. CDR3 residues: CASLRGGETQYF. The CDR3 DNA follows: TGCGCCAGCCTCCGGGGGGGAGAGACCCAGTACTTC.

Here the CDR3 DNA reads TGCGCCAGCAGTGAGGCAGGGAAAGAGACCCAGTACTTC. Protein: CASSEAGKETQYF. This chain links TRBV10-1 with TRBJ2-5; D may be TRBD1 (5 bases). V was pared by 2 bases and J by 3 bases, with 7 bases between. The germline V gene encodes CDR1 WNHNN and CDR2 SYGVQD (reference sequence). The CDR3 sequence is 13 residues long.

The chain employs TRBV5-1 and TRBJ1-2; D possibly corresponds to TRBD1 (5 bases). The V end was cut by 4 bases, the J end by 5 bases, with 15 bases between. CDR3 length: 14 residues. Germline V CDR1 and CDR2: SGHRS, YFSETQ. The CDR3 DNA reads as TGCGCCAGCAGCCCGGAGGGGATGCGGTATGGCTACACCTTC. Its protein product is CASSPEGMRYGYTF.

This chain joins TRBV19 and TRBJ2-1; D perhaps matches TRBD1 (6 bases). Trimming removed 10 bases at V and 7 bases at J, with 11 bases between. This CDR3 contains 11 residues. Germline V gives CDR1 LNHDA, CDR2 SQIVND (reference sequence). In nucleotides, the CDR3 is TGTGCCACCGAGGGGGTAAATGAGCAGTTCTTC. This translates into CATEGVNEQFF. Using reference TRBV19 and TRBJ2-1 for the parts outside the CDR3, the full variable domain is DGGITQSPKYLFRKEGQNVTLSCEQNLNHDAMYWYRQDPGQGLRLIYYSQIVNDFQKGDIAEGYSVSREKKESFPLTVTSAQKNPTAFYLCATEGVNEQFFGPGTRLTVL.